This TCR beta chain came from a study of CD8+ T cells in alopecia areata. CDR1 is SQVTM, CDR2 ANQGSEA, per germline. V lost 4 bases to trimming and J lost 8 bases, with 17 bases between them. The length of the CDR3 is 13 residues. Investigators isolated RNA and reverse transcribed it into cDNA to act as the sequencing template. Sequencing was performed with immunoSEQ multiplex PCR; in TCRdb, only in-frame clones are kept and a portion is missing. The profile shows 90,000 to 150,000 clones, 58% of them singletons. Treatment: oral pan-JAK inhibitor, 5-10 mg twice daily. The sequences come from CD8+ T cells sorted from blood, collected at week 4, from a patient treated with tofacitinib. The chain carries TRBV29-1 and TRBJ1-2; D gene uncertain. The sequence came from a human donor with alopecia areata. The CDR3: CSVGVEGRGGYTF. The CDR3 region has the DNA TGCAGCGTTGGCGTAGAGGGCCGAGGAGGCTACACCTTC.